This passage covers 27 T cell receptor beta chains from one sample sequenced in a study of CD8 T cells in acute hepatitis C reinfection. The data were produced by immunoSEQ multiplex PCR, yet TCRdb's version contains in-frame clones alone and is incomplete. The sample includes tens of thousands of clones, about 86% of them seen just once. This sample's time point: naive CD8 control sorted from an acute-time-point sample. The sequencing input was naive CD8+ T cells from PBMCs. These receptor sequences come from a man aged 30 to 45 with chronic hepatitis C.

This clone has a single count. This rearrangement joins TRBV29-1 to TRBJ2-3; D gene ambiguous. This CDR3 is 14 amino acids long. Per germline, CDR1 SQVTM and CDR2 ANQGSEA. Deletions cut 5 bases from V and 0 bases from J, with 12 bases between. The CDR3 coding sequence is TGCAGCGTTCTTTTGGCGACTAGCACAGATACGCAGTATTTT. It specifies CSVLLATSTDTQYF.

The chain carries TRBV27 and TRBJ2-2; no clear D gene. The CDR3 contains 14 residues. The germline gives CDR1 MNHEY, CDR2 SMNVEV (reference sequence). With 5 bases removed from V and 0 bases from J, the gap between germline ends came to 7 bases. DNA for the CDR3: TGTGCCAGCAGTCCTGGTACGAACACCGGGGAGCTGTTTTTT. Its translation is CASSPGTNTGELFF.

The rearrangement links TRBV9 to TRBJ2-7; 8 bases align to TRBD2. The germline gives CDR1 SGDLS, CDR2 YYNGEE. With V trimmed by 0 bases and J by 4 bases, 6 bases remained unmatched. The CDR3 has 15 amino acids. The CDR3 sequence is CASSVAGGASYEQYF. The CDR3 DNA reads as TGTGCCAGCAGCGTAGCGGGGGGGGCCTCGTACGAGCAGTACTTC.

This chain uses TRBV5-4 with TRBJ1-4, with 9 bases aligning to TRBD1. This CDR3 has 14 amino acids. Germline V CDR1 and CDR2: SGHNT, YYREEE (reference sequence). V gave up 8 bases and J gave up 11 bases; unmatched junction bases: 13. CDR3: CASGYTGGEDKLFF. As DNA, the CDR3 is TGTGCCAGTGGGTACACAGGGGGCGAAGACAAACTGTTTTTT.

V is TRBV7-9 and J is TRBJ2-1, with D perhaps given as TRBD1 or TRBD2 (5 bases each). This CDR3 is 16 amino acids long. V was shortened by 5 bases and J by 3 bases, with 17 bases between the two germline ends. Germline assignment: CDR1 SEHNR and CDR2 FQNEAQ (reference sequence). The DNA of the CDR3 is TGTGCCAGCAGCCCCCGGGACGGAGCCGTCTACAATGAGCAGTTCTTC. Translated: CASSPRDGAVYNEQFF. The complete variable domain, with remaining parts taken from reference TRBV7-9 and TRBJ2-1, reads DTGVSQNPRHKITKRGQNVTFRCDPISEHNRLYWYRQTLGQGPEFLTYFQNEAQLEKSRLLSDRFSAERPKGSFSTLEIQRTEQGDSAMYLCASSPRDGAVYNEQFFGPGTRLTVL.

The rearrangement joins TRBV27 to TRBJ2-1, with TRBD1 identical over 8 bases. With 5 bases clipped from V and 9 bases from J, the junction kept 3 bases outside the gene matches. CDR1 and CDR2 (germline): MNHEY, SMNVEV (reference sequence). This CDR3 has 12 residues. The CDR3 nucleotides are TGTGCCAGCAGTGGACAGGGTCGTGAGCAGTTCTTC. Translating gives CASSGQGREQFF.

This chain joins TRBV15 and TRBJ2-2; D assignment may be TRBD1 or TRBD2 (5 bases each). CDR1 and CDR2 (germline): LNHNV, YYDKDF (reference sequence). Deletions cut 0 bases from V and 1 base from J, with 9 bases between. The CDR3 runs to 16 residues. The CDR3 loop is CATSRDPGQNTGELFF. CDR3 nucleotides: TGTGCCACCAGCAGAGATCCGGGGCAGAACACCGGGGAGCTGTTTTTT. Complete variable domain (other parts from reference TRBV15 and TRBJ2-2): DAMVIQNPRYQVTQFGKPVTLSCSQTLNHNVMYWYQQKSSQAPKLLFHYYDKDFNNEADTPDNFQSRRPNTSFCFLDIRSPGLGDTAMYLCATSRDPGQNTGELFFGEGSRLTVL.

The chain combines TRBV7-9 with TRBJ1-2; D possibly corresponds to TRBD1 (5 bases). Trimming took 1 base from V and 4 from J, leaving 10 bases between them. CDR1 and CDR2 from the germline V gene are SEHNR and FQNEAQ (reference sequence). The CDR3 has 14 amino acids. CDR3 sequence: CASSLGQFLYGYTF. The CDR3 DNA reads TGTGCCAGCAGCTTAGGACAGTTCCTCTATGGCTACACCTTC.

The rearrangement joins TRBV19 to TRBJ2-4; no firm D call. This CDR3 spans 15 amino acids. Germline lookup yields CDR1 LNHDA and CDR2 SQIVND (reference sequence). Trimming pared 2 bases from V and 5 bases from J, leaving 13 bases between. CDR3 sequence reads: CASSILDMSENIQYF. The CDR3 DNA is TGTGCCAGTAGTATACTAGATATGTCGGAAAACATTCAGTACTTC.

The chain has TRBV9 and TRBJ2-5, with D possibly matching TRBD1 (5 bases). Germline V lookup: CDR1 SGDLS, CDR2 YYNGEE. Trimming stripped 3 bases from V and 5 bases from J, with 8 bases between. The CDR3 loop spans 12 amino acids. The CDR3 DNA follows: TGTGCCAGCAGCGCCTCAGGGGAGACCCAGTACTTC. It codes for CASSASGETQYF.

CDR3 bases: TGTGCCAGCAGCGTAGGTACTAGAACCGAGCAGTACTTC. Amino acid sequence: CASSVGTRTEQYF. V and J are TRBV9 and TRBJ2-7, with D possibly matching TRBD2 (5 bases). The CDR3 contains 13 residues. V was clipped by 0 bases and J by 6 bases, with 10 bases between them. From germline, CDR1 is SGDLS and CDR2 YYNGEE.

There are a few counts of this clone. V usage is TRBV5-1 and J usage is TRBJ1-5; 9 bases fit TRBD1. The ends lost 4 bases at V and 7 bases at J; junction bases unmatched: 6. Germline CDR1 SGHRS, CDR2 YFSETQ. This CDR3 is 14 amino acids long. DNA for the CDR3: TGCGCCAGCAGCCCGGGACAGGGTGACCAGCCCCAGCATTTT. Translation: CASSPGQGDQPQHF.

The V call is TRBV2, the J call TRBJ2-1; no clear D gene. This CDR3 comprises 11 residues. Germline assignment: CDR1 SNHLY and CDR2 FYNNEI. V lost 6 bases to trimming and J lost 3 bases, with 3 bases between them. The CDR3 DNA is TGTGCCAGCAGGAACTACAATGAGCAGTTCTTC. Amino acids: CASRNYNEQFF.

The chain employs TRBV5-1 and TRBJ2-1; a weak D match, TRBD2 (7 bases). The germline gives CDR1 SGHRS, CDR2 YFSETQ. Trimming took off 0 bases at V and 10 bases at J, with 14 bases between the two ends. CDR3 size: 14 residues. The CDR3 here is CASSLVIGGDEQFF. The CDR3 nucleotides read TGCGCCAGCAGCTTGGTTATAGGGGGGGACGAGCAGTTCTTC.

This rearrangement joins TRBV5-4 to TRBJ2-2, with D perhaps matching TRBD2 (5 bases). This CDR3 has 14 residues. Trimming took 5 bases from V and 7 from J, leaving 15 bases between them. Germline CDR1 is SGHNT and CDR2 is YYREEE (reference sequence). CDR3 nucleotides: TGTGCCAGCAGTACCCATGGTCGGGGCGGGGAGCTGTTTTTT. This gives the protein CASSTHGRGGELFF.

The CDR3 region has the DNA TGTGCCAGCAGCGTAGCTCCGGAACCTCGGGGGACCGGGGAGCTGTTTTTT. It codes for CASSVAPEPRGTGELFF. V is TRBV9 and J is TRBJ2-2; the D gene is possibly TRBD2 (6 bases). Germline CDR1 reads SGDLS; CDR2 reads YYNGEE. Trimming removed 0 bases from V and 5 bases from J, with 17 bases in between. The CDR3 sequence is 17 residues long.

The V call is TRBV19, the J call TRBJ1-4; the match to TRBD1 covers 9 bases. The CDR3 totals 15 residues. Trimming removed 4 bases from V and 2 bases from J; junction bases left unmatched: 2. The germline CDR1 and CDR2 sequences are LNHDA and SQIVND (reference sequence). The CDR3 DNA reads TGTGCCAGTAGTAGCGGGACAGGGACTAATGAAAAACTGTTTTTT. Protein product: CASSSGTGTNEKLFF.

The CDR3 here is CASSEWLSGANVLTF. The CDR3 region has the DNA TGTGCCAGCAGTGAATGGCTCTCTGGGGCCAACGTCCTGACTTTC. V gene TRBV6-1 combines with J gene TRBJ2-6; D not certain. This CDR3 has 15 amino acids. Trimming left V 2 bases short and J 0 bases short, with 5 bases between. Germline values: CDR1 MNHNS, CDR2 SASEGT.

V gene TRBV30 combines with J gene TRBJ1-1, with D perhaps TRBD1 (6 bases). The CDR3 sequence is 12 residues long. The V gene's germline CDR1 is GTSNPN and CDR2 SVGIG (reference sequence). Trimming removed 5 bases from V and 5 bases from J, with 12 bases in between. This CDR3 reads CAWATGRTEAFF. CDR3 sequence (DNA): TGTGCCTGGGCAACAGGGAGAACTGAAGCTTTCTTT. The full variable domain, in which reference TRBV30 and TRBJ1-1 provide the parts outside the CDR3, is SQTIHQWPATLVQPVGSPLSLECTVEGTSNPNLYWYRQAAGRGLQLLFYSVGIGQISSEVPQNLSASRPQDRQFILSSKKLLLSDSGFYLCAWATGRTEAFFGQGTRLTVV.

This clone was detected once. The rearrangement joins TRBV10-1 to TRBJ2-3; 12 bases align to TRBD2. Germline CDR1 and CDR2: WNHNN and SYGVQD (reference sequence). The V and J ends lost 2 bases and 0 bases, in that order; junction bases with no gene match: 6. This CDR3 region has 18 residues. For the CDR3, the DNA is TGCGCCAGCAGTGAGACTAGCGGGAGGACGTCTAGCACAGATACGCAGTATTTT. Translation gives CASSETSGRTSSTDTQYF.

J is TRBJ1-5 and V is TRBV13; possible D gene TRBD1, 6 bases. Germline loops: CDR1 PRHDT, CDR2 FYEKMQ (reference sequence). The CDR3 loop spans 15 amino acids. V was clipped by 3 bases and J by 5 bases, with 14 bases between them. CDR3 sequence (DNA): TGTGCCAGCAGCTTCGGTCATGACAGGTATCAGCCCCAGCATTTT. Amino acid sequence: CASSFGHDRYQPQHF.

J is TRBJ1-1 and V is TRBV5-1; D possibly corresponds to TRBD1 (6 bases). Trimming removed 4 bases at V and 4 bases at J, with 11 bases between. This CDR3 comprises 13 residues. CDR1 is SGHRS and CDR2 is YFSETQ in the germline V gene. CDR3 sequence: CASSLTGGTEAFF. CDR3 bases: TGCGCCAGCAGCCTGACAGGCGGCACTGAAGCTTTCTTT.

This clone showed up just once. The chain recombines TRBV19 with TRBJ2-1; D is unclear. Germline V CDR1 and CDR2: LNHDA, SQIVND (reference sequence). This CDR3 contains 17 residues. With 3 bases removed from V and 13 bases from J, the gap between germline ends came to 28 bases. The CDR3 sequence is CASSIITELRSTNSQFF. In DNA, the CDR3 is TGTGCCAGTAGTATTATTACCGAATTGAGGTCTACGAATAGCCAGTTCTTC.

The chain combines TRBV7-9 with TRBJ2-7; 8 positions agree with TRBD2. Germline loops: CDR1 SEHNR, CDR2 FQNEAQ (reference sequence). The CDR3 sequence is 15 residues long. Trimming cost V 6 bases and J 5 bases; bases outside gene matches: 12. CDR3 DNA: TGTGCCAGCAGTCGACCGACTAGCGATCGGGACGAGCAGTACTTC. Translation gives CASSRPTSDRDEQYF.

This sequence joins TRBV7-9 and TRBJ2-2; the match to TRBD2 covers 7 bases. Germline-derived CDR1 and CDR2 are SEHNR and FQNEAQ (reference sequence). After removal of 11 bases from V and 6 bases from J, the junction contained 12 bases not matched to a gene. CDR3 length equals 14 residues. CDR3 coding DNA: TGTGCCCTCGGGGGAGGGTTGCTGTCCGGGGAGCTGTTTTTT. It translates to CALGGGLLSGELFF.

V usage is TRBV7-8 and J usage is TRBJ1-3; D may be TRBD1 (5 bases). CDR3 length equals 17 residues. Germline values: CDR1 SGHVS, CDR2 FQNEAQ. V was trimmed by 1 base and J by 0 bases, leaving 13 bases between them. In DNA form, the CDR3 reads TGTGCCAGCAGCTTAGGCTTAGACAGCCTCTCTGGAAACACCATATATTTT. Its translation: CASSLGLDSLSGNTIYF.

V and J are TRBV19 and TRBJ2-3, with 8 bases identical to TRBD1. This CDR3 spans 13 amino acids. From germline, CDR1 is LNHDA and CDR2 SQIVND (reference sequence). After removal of 7 bases from V and 4 bases from J, the junction contained 4 bases not matched to a gene. CDR3: CASTTTGADTQYF. The DNA of the CDR3 is TGTGCCAGTACAACGACAGGGGCAGATACGCAGTATTTT.